What follows are 10 T cell receptor beta chains derived from one specimen sequenced in a study of cytotoxic CD8 clonotypes in ibrutinib-treated CLL. Only in-frame clones appear in the TCRdb table, and some are missing; sequencing was by immunoSEQ multiplex PCR. This table holds 150,000 or so clones, around 77% found once. The material sequenced was PBMCs, taken after 12 months of ibrutinib treatment. These receptors originate from a human donor with chronic lymphocytic leukemia.

V gene TRBV28 combines with J gene TRBJ2-4, with D unresolved. V lost 6 bases and J 0 bases, leaving 12 bases between the germline ends. This CDR3 comprises 15 residues. Germline CDR1 and CDR2: MDHEN and SYDVKM. CDR3 coding DNA: TGTGCCAGCAGCTTAGGGTCGACAGCCAAAAACATTCAGTACTTC. Translating gives CASSLGSTAKNIQYF.

CDR3 nucleotides: TGCAGCGTTCTCCGGGAGGGACGCTCCTACAATGAGCAGTTCTTC. Translated: CSVLREGRSYNEQFF. The J gene is TRBJ2-1, the V gene TRBV29-1, with 8 bases aligning to TRBD2. Germline CDR1 SQVTM, CDR2 ANQGSEA. V shed 5 bases, J shed 0 bases, and the junction held 6 bases outside the gene matches. CDR3 length: 15 residues.

The chain combines TRBV7-6 with TRBJ2-2, with D tentatively TRBD1 or TRBD2 (7 bases each). Trimming took 4 bases from V and 1 from J, leaving 25 bases between them. The germline V gene has CDR1 SGHVS and CDR2 FNYEAQ. The CDR3 is made up of 20 amino acids. The CDR3 DNA reads as TGTGCCAGCAGCTACAGGGGTCCCCAAGCGGGACCTTGGAACACCGGGGAGCTGTTTTTT. It specifies CASSYRGPQAGPWNTGELFF.

The J gene is TRBJ1-2, the V gene TRBV14; possible D gene TRBD1, 5 bases. CDR1 is SGHDN, CDR2 FVKESK, per germline. This CDR3 is built from 13 residues. V lost 4 bases to trimming and J lost 6 bases, with 12 bases between them. CDR3 DNA: TGTGCCAGCAGCCCGCGGGAGACAGATGGCTACACCTTC. It encodes CASSPRETDGYTF.

The chain recombines TRBV30 with TRBJ1-6, with D tentatively TRBD1 (5 bases). This CDR3 comprises 14 residues. Germline values: CDR1 GTSNPN, CDR2 SVGIG (reference sequence). V lost 4 bases and J lost 8, with 15 bases in between. The CDR3 here is CAWINQGTDSPLHF. As DNA, the CDR3 is TGTGCCTGGATCAACCAGGGTACGGATTCACCCCTCCACTTT.

The genes are TRBV7-3 and TRBJ2-5; 9 nucleotides line up with TRBD2. This CDR3 has 13 residues. V was clipped by 3 bases and J by 5 bases; unmatched bases: 1. In germline, CDR1 is SGHTA, CDR2 FQGTGA. The CDR3 coding sequence is TGTGCCAGCAGCTTGGCGGGAGGGGAGACCCAGTACTTC. It codes for CASSLAGGETQYF.

V and J are TRBV5-1 and TRBJ1-1, with D uncertain. This CDR3 has 16 amino acids. The ends were cut back, 0 bases at V and 0 bases at J, with 12 bases in the middle. Germline V CDR1 and CDR2: SGHRS, YFSETQ. CDR3 bases: TGCGCCAGCAGCTTGGGGCGGGGTGGCGTGAACACTGAAGCTTTCTTT. Amino acids: CASSLGRGGVNTEAFF.

The chain links TRBV5-1 to TRBJ2-7; 7 nucleotides align to TRBD1. The length of the CDR3 is 14 residues. J gave up 2 bases and V 2 bases, and 4 bases lay outside the gene matches. Germline CDR1 and CDR2: SGHRS and YFSETQ. The chain's CDR3 is CASSLEGQAYEQYF. In nucleotides, the CDR3 is TGCGCCAGCAGCTTAGAAGGACAGGCCTACGAGCAGTACTTC.

The CDR3 sequence is CASGGGMRAKRGWQAFF. CDR3 coding DNA: TGTGCCAGTGGGGGGGGAATGAGGGCTAAAAGAGGATGGCAAGCTTTCTTT. The V gene is TRBV19, the J gene TRBJ1-1; possibly TRBD1 for D (5 bases). Looked up from germline, CDR1 is LNHDA and CDR2 is SQIVND (reference sequence). The CDR3 consists of 17 residues. V shed 8 bases and J shed 9 bases, with 31 bases lying between them.

This chain links TRBV7-2 with TRBJ2-1; 9 bases are shared with TRBD1. With V trimmed by 1 base and J by 6 bases, 13 bases remained unmatched. Germline CDR1 SGHTA, CDR2 FQGNSA. This CDR3 has 18 amino acids. CDR3 loop: CASSLGGGGTGYFNEQFF. The DNA of the CDR3 is TGTGCCAGCAGCTTAGGGGGAGGCGGGACAGGGTACTTCAATGAGCAGTTCTTC.